These T cell receptor beta chains were read from a single sample in a study of OX40 agonist ivuxolimab in advanced cancers. The data were produced by immunoSEQ multiplex PCR, yet TCRdb's version contains in-frame clones alone and is incomplete. Of over 30,000 clones listed, 80% to 90% were seen once; the top ten hold over 20%. The specimen comprised CD4+ or CD8+ T cells sorted from blood, sampled in a trial of the OX40 agonist ivuxolimab. The receptor set was obtained from an adult with an advanced solid tumor such as melanoma, head and neck, liver or kidney cancer. The CDR3 runs from the conserved cysteine through the conserved F or W.

j_call v_call cdr3_aa
TRBJ2-7 TRBV27 CASSWKGKGPYEQYF
TRBJ2-7 TRBV6-5 CASSYYPGLRREQYF
TRBJ2-7 TRBV10-3 CAISAGLLPWDEQYF
TRBJ2-1 TRBV7-9 CASSTPRRLGNEQFF
TRBJ1-1 TRBV7-2 CASSLTGTGDTEAFF
TRBJ2-2 TRBV6-1 CASRARSGDTGELFF
TRBJ1-1 TRBV6-5 CASSSPYRNTEAFF
TRBJ1-1 TRBV5-1 CASSLEAGGAFF
TRBJ2-5 TRBV28 CASNIAGYRQETQYF
TRBJ1-2 TRBV2 CASRGGPGEPSYGYTF
TRBJ2-3 TRBV7-7 CASSLAEADTQYF
TRBJ1-1 TRBV5-1 CASSLDRGGTEAFF
TRBJ2-3 TRBV30 CAWMRGGSATDTQYF
TRBJ2-2 TRBV7-9 CASSLGSGELFF
TRBJ2-7 TRBV6-5 CASSYGTGGISEQYF
TRBJ1-5 TRBV5-8 CASSSGQVGDFQPQHF
TRBJ2-3 TRBV7-9 CASSKEGARSDTQYF
TRBJ2-2 TRBV6-6 CASSLVHPTGELFF
TRBJ2-5 TRBV15 CATSRESQGGRETQYF
TRBJ2-7 TRBV4-2 CASSQDGQGVSEQYF
TRBJ1-4 TRBV15 CATGDRGLATNEKLFF
TRBJ2-3 TRBV7-6 CASSLVRRDTQYF
TRBJ2-3 TRBV30 CAWTESTDTQYF
TRBJ1-2 TRBV9 CASSVEEGLGYTF
TRBJ2-5 TRBV5-6 CASSLDSAGGAETQYF
TRBJ2-7 TRBV28 CASGLQGLIEQYF
TRBJ2-7 TRBV7-8 CASSFERYEQYF
TRBJ1-1 TRBV10-1 CASSESPGKTEAFF
TRBJ2-2 TRBV5-6 CASSLRGANTGELFF
TRBJ2-1 TRBV14 CASSQVQGTEQFF
TRBJ2-3 TRBV28 CASSIGRGKDTQYF
TRBJ2-5 TRBV5-1 CASSWTGGQETQYF
TRBJ2-3 TRBV7-2 CASNSLAVVTDTQYF
TRBJ2-4 TRBV19 CASKAGDIQYF
TRBJ1-5 TRBV28 CASSNRGVGNQPQHF
TRBJ1-1 TRBV28 CASNRQGSTEAFF
TRBJ1-4 TRBV2 CASSAQGSTNEKLFF
TRBJ2-7 TRBV6-1 CASKDYEQYF
TRBJ1-6 TRBV5-8 CASSQGASSYNSPLHF
TRBJ2-7 TRBV18 CASSPRQGTYEQYF
TRBJ1-5 TRBV29-1 CSVEDGSRPQHF
TRBJ2-7 TRBV5-1 CASSTGREQYF